The 17 T cell receptor beta chains in this list originate from one sample, sequenced in a study of blood T cell repertoires in COVID-19. Clones were read by immunoSEQ multiplex PCR, and TCRdb kept only the in-frame ones, dropping some. The table includes 95,000 to 100,000 clones, approximately 92% detected once. Sequences were obtained from peripheral blood. The receptors shown here come from a man aged 50 to 60 with active COVID-19.

V usage is TRBV6-2 or TRBV6-3 and J usage is TRBJ2-2; 13 nucleotides match TRBD2. CDR1 MNHEY and CDR2 SVGEGT come from the germline V gene. With V trimmed by 1 base and J by 6 bases, 11 bases remained unmatched. The CDR3 has 19 residues. This chain's CDR3 is CASSYLRLAGGSSAGELFF. CDR3 bases: TGTGCCAGCAGTTACTTACGACTAGCGGGAGGATCATCCGCCGGGGAGCTGTTTTTT.

The chain combines TRBV5-1 with TRBJ1-2; 9 nucleotides match TRBD1. The CDR3 runs 15 residues. Germline CDR1 and CDR2: SGHRS and YFSETQ. Unmatched junction bases numbered 8, after V lost 2 bases and J lost 6 bases. The CDR3 is CASSFLGQGYDGYTF. In DNA, the CDR3 is TGCGCCAGCAGCTTCCTTGGACAGGGGTATGATGGCTACACCTTC. Combining the CDR3 with reference TRBV5-1 and TRBJ1-2 gives the whole variable domain KAGVTQTPRYLIKTRGQQVTLSCSPISGHRSVSWYQQTPGQGLQFLFEYFSETQRNKGNFPGRFSGRQFSNSRSEMNVSTLELGDSALYLCASSFLGQGYDGYTFGSGTRLTVV.

The chain combines TRBV14 with TRBJ2-7; 11 nucleotides match TRBD2. V shed 6 bases, J shed 4 bases, and the junction held 8 bases outside the gene matches. CDR3 size: 15 residues. Per germline, CDR1 SGHDN and CDR2 FVKESK. CDR3 region: CASSPSGTSGYEQYF. In DNA form, the CDR3 reads TGTGCCAGCAGTCCATCCGGGACTAGCGGTTACGAGCAGTACTTC.

The chain uses TRBV11-2 and TRBJ2-7; the match to TRBD2 covers 7 bases. The CDR3 is made up of 13 amino acids. Per the germline V gene, CDR1 is SGHAT and CDR2 is FQNNGV. With V trimmed by 0 bases and J by 6 bases, 2 bases remained unmatched. The CDR3 spells CASSLDRGVEQYF. CDR3 DNA sequence: TGTGCCAGCAGCTTAGATCGGGGGGTCGAGCAGTACTTC.

This clone was observed a few times. The DNA of the CDR3 is TGTGCCAGCAGCCCCAGTAGCGGGAGGGCTATCTACGAGCAGTACTTC. It codes for CASSPSSGRAIYEQYF. V usage is TRBV3-1 (or the pseudogene TRBV3-2) and J usage is TRBJ2-7; 11 nucleotides match TRBD2. V trimming: 4 bases; J trimming: 3 bases; junction bases outside the gene matches: 8. The germline V gene encodes CDR1 LGHDT and CDR2 YNNKEL (reference sequence). This CDR3 region has 16 residues.

The chain recombines TRBV4-1 with TRBJ2-2, with D tentatively TRBD1 (6 bases). Between the trimmed V and J ends, which lost 4 bases and 0 bases, there was a span of 12 bases. Germline CDR1 reads MGHRA; CDR2 reads YSYEKL. This CDR3 is built from 16 residues. This CDR3 is CASSPRGAANTGELFF. The CDR3 nucleotides are TGCGCCAGCAGCCCCAGGGGAGCCGCGAACACCGGGGAGCTGTTTTTT.

The DNA for the CDR3 is TGTGCCAGCAGTACTAGCGGAAGGGGGACCGGGGAGCTGTTTTTT. This gives the protein CASSTSGRGTGELFF. The chain recombines TRBV6-2 or TRBV6-3 with TRBJ2-2; 8 bases align to TRBD2. Losses at the gene ends were 5 bases for V and 5 bases for J; bases not matched to a gene: 7. This CDR3 contains 15 residues. Germline-derived CDR1 and CDR2 are MNHEY and SVGEGT.

This clone has just a few counts. The chain couples TRBV7-9 to TRBJ2-7, with D maybe TRBD1 (5 bases). The CDR3 covers 13 residues. The germline gives CDR1 SEHNR, CDR2 FQNEAQ (reference sequence). V was cut by 5 bases and J by 4 bases, with 12 bases left in between. The CDR3 protein is CASSPQGRYEQYF. The CDR3 nucleotides read TGTGCCAGCAGCCCCCAGGGAAGGTACGAGCAGTACTTC.

The chain is built from TRBV24-1 and TRBJ2-2; the D gene is possibly TRBD2 (6 bases). The CDR3 length is 15 residues. Trimming took off 8 bases at V and 2 bases at J, with 14 bases between the two ends. Germline assignment: CDR1 KGHDR and CDR2 SFDVKD. CDR3 sequence (DNA): TGTGCCACCACCAGTACGGGACTCAACACCGGGGAGCTGTTTTTT. Encoded protein: CATTSTGLNTGELFF.

The chain employs TRBV5-1 and TRBJ2-2; maybe TRBD1 (6 bases). Trimming removed 3 bases from V and 4 bases from J, with 10 bases in between. The CDR3 sequence is 14 residues long. Germline assignment: CDR1 SGHRS and CDR2 YFSETQ. The CDR3 bases are TGCGCCAGCAGCTCCCAACAGGGCACCGGGGAGCTGTTTTTT. Amino acid sequence: CASSSQQGTGELFF.

Details on this clone: Distinct nucleotide sequences in the sample also encode this CDR3. The rearrangement joins TRBV7-2 to TRBJ2-4; 10 bases match TRBD2. CDR1 is SGHTA and CDR2 is FQGNSA in the germline V gene. The CDR3 covers 15 residues. The V and J ends lost 2 bases and 8 bases, in that order; junction bases with no gene match: 6. As DNA, the CDR3 is TGTGCCAGCAGCTTACAATCTAGCGGGAGAGACATTCAGTACTTC. Translation gives CASSLQSSGRDIQYF.

The V call is TRBV7-9, the J call TRBJ2-2; 11 bases match TRBD2. V shed 0 bases, J shed 7 bases, and the junction held 4 bases outside the gene matches. The CDR3 extends over 16 amino acids. Germline V gene data show CDR1 as SEHNR and CDR2 as FQNEAQ (reference sequence). The CDR3, as DNA: TGTGCCAGCAGCTTAGCTGGAACTAGCGGGAGCGGGGAGCTGTTTTTT. It is translated as CASSLAGTSGSGELFF.

The J gene is TRBJ2-7, the V gene TRBV3-1 (or the pseudogene TRBV3-2); D might be TRBD1 (6 bases). CDR1 and CDR2 from the germline V gene are LGHDT and YNNKEL (reference sequence). This CDR3 region has 15 residues. The V end was cut by 1 base, the J end by 0 bases, with 10 bases between. The CDR3 loop reads CASSQAPDSSYEQYF. The CDR3 DNA reads TGTGCCAGCAGCCAAGCACCGGACAGCTCCTACGAGCAGTACTTC.

J is TRBJ2-5 and V is TRBV5-1; 7 bases line up with TRBD1. J was trimmed by 5 bases and V by 2 bases; bases with no gene match: 6. The germline CDR1 and CDR2 sequences are SGHRS and YFSETQ. The CDR3 is 14 residues long. This CDR3 is CASSFEGAGETQYF. The DNA for the CDR3 is TGCGCCAGCAGCTTCGAGGGGGCTGGCGAGACCCAGTACTTC.

A single count supports this clone. The rearrangement links TRBV9 to TRBJ1-5; no definite D call. Germline V gene sequence: CDR1 SGDLS, CDR2 YYNGEE. V was pared by 1 base and J by 4 bases, with 12 bases between. The CDR3 has 15 amino acids. CDR3 nucleotides: TGTGCCAGCAGCGTAAACGCAAACTTAAATCAGCCCCAGCATTTT. Translating it yields CASSVNANLNQPQHF.

This chain joins TRBV19 and TRBJ1-2; D call uncertain. CDR1 LNHDA and CDR2 SQIVND come from the germline V gene (reference sequence). This CDR3 has 12 residues. V was pared by 6 bases and J by 3 bases, with 8 bases between. The CDR3 DNA is TGTGCCAGTAGGTCAGCGTACTATGGCTACACCTTC. Translated, it gives CASRSAYYGYTF.

CDR3 loop: CASSYSGGRASYEQYF. The CDR3 DNA reads as TGTGCCAGCAGTTACTCGGGCGGGAGGGCCTCCTACGAGCAGTACTTC. The rearrangement uses TRBV6-7 and TRBJ2-7; 9 bases are a match to TRBD2. TRBV6-7 is an ORF; its function is uncertain. The CDR3 is 16 residues long. J lost 0 bases, V lost 0 bases, and 3 bases had no gene match.